A single sample is the source of the 25 T cell receptor beta chains below, sequenced in a study of blood T cell repertoires in COVID-19. Clones were read by immunoSEQ multiplex PCR, and TCRdb kept only the in-frame ones, dropping some. The data contain 300,000 to 400,000 clones, about 90% of them seen just once; the ten biggest clones take up just under 7.5%. The specimen was peripheral blood. The source of these receptors is a woman in her 70s with COVID-19, enrolled during active disease.

J is TRBJ1-5 and V is TRBV4-3, with a weak D call TRBD1 (6 bases). CDR3 length equals 15 residues. Germline assignment: CDR1 LGHNA and CDR2 YSLEER. V lost 0 bases, J lost 2 bases, and 8 bases lay in between. Written as DNA, the CDR3 is TGCGCCAGCAGCCAAGACCCAGGGGGCAATCAGCCCCAGCATTTT. Protein sequence: CASSQDPGGNQPQHF.

The CDR3 here is CASISRGGYTEAFF. The CDR3 region has the DNA TGTGCCAGCATTAGTAGGGGAGGGTACACTGAAGCTTTCTTT. This rearrangement joins TRBV5-5 to TRBJ1-1; possibly TRBD1 for D (5 bases). The CDR3 is made up of 14 amino acids. CDR1 SGHKS and CDR2 YYEKEE come from the germline V gene (reference sequence). Trimming stripped 6 bases from V and 3 bases from J, with 15 bases between.

Comments on this clone: One end of the junction varies from germline; a read error may be responsible. The chain joins TRBV3-1 (or the pseudogene TRBV3-2) to TRBJ1-2; no definite D call. The CDR3 spans 14 residues. Germline V CDR1 and CDR2: LGHDT, YNNKEL (reference sequence). In nucleotides, the CDR3 is TGTGCCAGCAGCCAAGTGCAAGCTAAGTATGGCTACACCTTC. It encodes CASSQVQAKYGYTF.

The V and J genes are TRBV27 and TRBJ2-1; tentative D call: TRBD2 (5 bases). This CDR3 comprises 12 residues. CDR1 and CDR2 (germline): MNHEY, SMNVEV (reference sequence). Trimming removed 6 bases from V and 8 bases from J, with 11 bases in between. The CDR3 is CASSLRRDEQFF. The CDR3 coding sequence is TGTGCCAGCAGCCTCCGGCGGGATGAGCAGTTCTTC.

V usage is TRBV2 and J usage is TRBJ2-7; D is possibly TRBD1 (5 bases). The CDR3 has 14 amino acids. V gave up 3 bases and J gave up 1 base, with 10 bases separating them. Germline CDR1 and CDR2: SNHLY and FYNNEI. As DNA, the CDR3 is TGTGCCAGCAGTGACGTGGGGCTTTCCTACGAGCAGTACTTC. Translating it yields CASSDVGLSYEQYF.

J is TRBJ1-1 and V is TRBV9, with TRBD1 as a possible D gene (6 bases). Trimming removed 4 bases from V and 0 bases from J, with 13 bases in between. Germline CDR1 SGDLS, CDR2 YYNGEE. The CDR3 is 15 residues long. The CDR3 sequence: CASSPRTAVNTEAFF. The CDR3 DNA reads as TGTGCCAGCAGCCCCAGGACAGCTGTGAACACTGAAGCTTTCTTT.

The genes are TRBV2 and TRBJ1-5, with 7 positions matching TRBD1. This CDR3 comprises 13 residues. The V segment lost 6 bases and the J segment 4 bases; nucleotides outside the gene matches: 3. Germline V CDR1 and CDR2: SNHLY, FYNNEI. The CDR3 nucleotides read TGTGCCAGCAGCCGGACAGGTAATCAGCCCCAGCATTTT. This gives the protein CASSRTGNQPQHF.

About this clone itself: Other nucleotide sequences from this sample produce the same CDR3. V and J are TRBV7-2 and TRBJ2-1; 11 bases are a match to TRBD2. V lost 1 base to trimming and J lost 7 bases; unmatched junction nucleotides: 3. This CDR3 region has 15 residues. Per the germline V gene, CDR1 is SGHTA and CDR2 is FQGNSA. The CDR3 sequence is CASSLVAGGPNEQFF. CDR3 DNA sequence: TGTGCCAGCAGCTTAGTAGCGGGGGGGCCTAATGAGCAGTTCTTC.

The chain has TRBV11-2 and TRBJ2-7, with TRBD1 identical over 7 bases. The V gene end was trimmed by 3 bases and the J gene end by 4 bases; junction bases not matched to a gene: 6. The CDR3 is 14 residues long. Germline V gene sequence: CDR1 SGHAT, CDR2 FQNNGV. The CDR3, as DNA: TGTGCCAGCAGCTTCTCACAGGGGCATTACGAGCAGTACTTC. Translation: CASSFSQGHYEQYF.

The chain uses TRBV11-2 and TRBJ2-5; 11 positions match TRBD2. CDR1 SGHAT and CDR2 FQNNGV come from the germline V gene. Unmatched junction bases numbered 7, after V lost 4 bases and J lost 9 bases. The CDR3 contains 14 residues. The CDR3 region is CASSSSGGQKAQYF. DNA for the CDR3: TGTGCCAGCAGCTCTAGCGGGGGGCAGAAGGCCCAGTACTTC.

This chain connects TRBV11-2 to TRBJ2-7; 8 nucleotides match TRBD1. CDR1 and CDR2 (germline): SGHAT, FQNNGV. The V segment lost 5 bases and the J segment 0 bases; nucleotides outside the gene matches: 9. This CDR3 comprises 16 residues. For the CDR3, the DNA is TGTGCCAGCAGCGTCCAGGGGACAGGCTTCTCCTACGAGCAGTACTTC. Translated: CASSVQGTGFSYEQYF. The variable domain in full, completed from reference TRBV11-2 and TRBJ2-7, reads EAGVAQSPRYKIIEKRQSVAFWCNPISGHATLYWYQQILGQGPKLLIQFQNNGVVDDSQLPKDRFSAERLKGVDSTLKIQPAKLEDSAVYLCASSVQGTGFSYEQYFGPGTRLTVT.

The chain couples TRBV30 to TRBJ1-2; possible D gene TRBD1, 6 bases. Trimming cost V 3 bases and J 6 bases, with 14 bases left between them. This CDR3 region has 13 residues. Germline-derived CDR1 and CDR2 are GTSNPN and SVGIG (reference sequence). CDR3 amino acids: CAWSAGALNGYTF. In DNA, the CDR3 is TGTGCCTGGAGCGCAGGGGCCCTCAATGGCTACACCTTC. Full variable domain (remainder filled in from reference TRBV30 and TRBJ1-2): SQTIHQWPATLVQPVGSPLSLECTVEGTSNPNLYWYRQAAGRGLQLLFYSVGIGQISSEVPQNLSASRPQDRQFILSSKKLLLSDSGFYLCAWSAGALNGYTFGSGTRLTVV.

This chain uses TRBV28 with TRBJ2-7; D call uncertain. V gave up 6 bases and J gave up 0 bases, with 15 bases separating them. The CDR3 totals 15 residues. Germline V gene data show CDR1 as MDHEN and CDR2 as SYDVKM. The CDR3 nucleotides read TGTGCCAGCAGCCGTGCTTTGAACAACTCCTACGAGCAGTACTTC. Protein: CASSRALNNSYEQYF.

The chain combines TRBV7-2 with TRBJ2-1; possible D gene TRBD1, 5 bases. This CDR3 is 13 amino acids long. The germline V and J ends were trimmed by 1 base and 5 bases, with 6 bases remaining between them. Germline loops: CDR1 SGHTA, CDR2 FQGNSA. The CDR3 DNA is TGTGCCAGCAGCTTAGGACAGAACAATGAGCAGTTCTTC. This gives the protein CASSLGQNNEQFF.

The chain couples TRBV28 to TRBJ1-2, with a tentative D call TRBD1 (5 bases). This CDR3 region has 15 residues. The ends were cut back, 2 bases at V and 6 bases at J, with 16 bases in the middle. The germline V gene encodes CDR1 MDHEN and CDR2 SYDVKM. The CDR3 loop is CASSLVGGSADGYTF. CDR3 bases: TGTGCCAGCAGTTTAGTCGGGGGGAGTGCGGATGGCTACACCTTC.

This sequence joins TRBV19 and TRBJ2-7; perhaps TRBD2 as D (7 bases). The V end was cut by 3 bases, the J end by 1 base, with 10 bases between. Germline assignment: CDR1 LNHDA and CDR2 SQIVND (reference sequence). CDR3 length: 14 amino acids. CDR3: CASSIAGASYEQYF. The CDR3 nucleotides read TGTGCCAGTAGTATTGCGGGGGCTTCCTACGAGCAGTACTTC.

The V call is TRBV5-6, the J call TRBJ1-2; D ambiguous. The CDR3 runs to 16 residues. V was trimmed by 0 bases and J by 4 bases, leaving 16 bases between them. Looked up from germline, CDR1 is SGHDT and CDR2 is YYEEEE. The CDR3, as DNA: TGTGCCAGCAGCTTGGCTACGTCATCCCCCTCCTATGGCTACACCTTC. The encoded protein is CASSLATSSPSYGYTF.

This chain uses TRBV5-4 with TRBJ2-3; maybe TRBD2 (6 bases). V dropped 0 bases and J dropped 1 base, with 12 bases sitting between them. The CDR3 is 16 residues long. CDR1 SGHNT and CDR2 YYREEE come from the germline V gene (reference sequence). CDR3 sequence: CASSLVLGLGTDTQYF. In nucleotides, the CDR3 is TGTGCCAGCAGCTTGGTATTGGGACTGGGCACAGATACGCAGTATTTT.

This chain joins TRBV2 and TRBJ2-1; 7 nucleotides line up with TRBD2. Germline loops: CDR1 SNHLY, CDR2 FYNNEI. V gave up 7 bases and J gave up 6 bases; unmatched junction bases: 9. The CDR3 covers 14 residues. CDR3 nucleotides: TGTGCCAGCAAGGTAGCGGGCCCCTCCAATGAGCAGTTCTTC. This gives the protein CASKVAGPSNEQFF.

The DNA for the CDR3 is TGTGCCAGCAGCGAGGCCGGGACACCTGAAGAGACCCAGTACTTC. Its translation: CASSEAGTPEETQYF. V is TRBV11-2 and J is TRBJ2-5, with a weak D call TRBD1 (6 bases). This CDR3 comprises 15 residues. Germline-derived CDR1 and CDR2 are SGHAT and FQNNGV. Trimming left V 5 bases short and J 3 bases short, with 16 bases between.

This sequence joins TRBV7-2 and TRBJ1-2; D is unclear. V lost 5 bases to trimming and J lost 7 bases, with 14 bases between them. Germline CDR1 SGHTA, CDR2 FQGNSA. The CDR3 extends over 13 amino acids. The CDR3 region is CASSPQLDFGYTF. For the CDR3, the DNA is TGTGCCAGCAGCCCCCAGTTGGACTTTGGCTACACCTTC.

The chain joins TRBV5-1 to TRBJ1-2; TRBD1 is a possible D gene (6 bases). Germline V gene data show CDR1 as SGHRS and CDR2 as YFSETQ. The germline V and J ends were trimmed by 0 bases and 1 base, with 10 bases remaining between them. The CDR3 has 15 amino acids. The CDR3 nucleotides read TGCGCCAGCAGCTTGGCCGTACAGGGTAACTATGGCTACACCTTC. This encodes CASSLAVQGNYGYTF.

There are a few counts of this clone. Other nucleotide sequences in the sample specify the same CDR3. The chain joins TRBV4-1 to TRBJ1-4; TRBD1 matches at 7 bases. The CDR3 has 15 amino acids. V shed 1 base and J 6 bases; nucleotides not matched to a gene: 5. CDR1 and CDR2 from the germline V gene are MGHRA and YSYEKL. CDR3 nucleotide sequence: TGCGCCAGCAGCCAAGGGGACAGAGGGGATGAAAAACTGTTTTTT. This encodes CASSQGDRGDEKLFF.

The chain links TRBV19 to TRBJ1-1; 7 bases match TRBD1. The CDR3 consists of 15 residues. The germline V gene has CDR1 LNHDA and CDR2 SQIVND (reference sequence). Trimming cost V 3 bases and J 2 bases; bases outside gene matches: 6. The CDR3 reads CASSITGTANTEAFF. The CDR3 DNA reads as TGTGCCAGTAGTATTACCGGGACAGCTAACACTGAAGCTTTCTTT.

The chain carries TRBV6-5 and TRBJ2-3; TRBD1 aligns across 7 bases. Germline V gene lookup returns CDR1 MNHEY and CDR2 SVGAGI. This CDR3 has 16 residues. After removal of 2 bases from V and 3 bases from J, the junction contained 8 bases not matched to a gene. The CDR3 region has the DNA TGTGCCAGCAGTTACCGTGGGAAGGGGGCGACAGATACGCAGTATTTT. It specifies CASSYRGKGATDTQYF.